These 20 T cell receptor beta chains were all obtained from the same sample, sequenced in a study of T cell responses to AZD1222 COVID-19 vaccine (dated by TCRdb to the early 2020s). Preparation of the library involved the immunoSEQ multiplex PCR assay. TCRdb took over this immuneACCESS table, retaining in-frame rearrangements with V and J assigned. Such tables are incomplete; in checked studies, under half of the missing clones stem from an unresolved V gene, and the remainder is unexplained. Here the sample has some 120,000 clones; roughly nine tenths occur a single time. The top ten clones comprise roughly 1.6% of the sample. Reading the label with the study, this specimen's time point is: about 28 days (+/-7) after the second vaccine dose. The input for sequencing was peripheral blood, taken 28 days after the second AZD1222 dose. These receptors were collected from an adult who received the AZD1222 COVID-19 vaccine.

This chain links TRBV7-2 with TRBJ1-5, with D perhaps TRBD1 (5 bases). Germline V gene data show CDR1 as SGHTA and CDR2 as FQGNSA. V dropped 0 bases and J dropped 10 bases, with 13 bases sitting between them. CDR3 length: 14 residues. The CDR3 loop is CASSLALEGSPQHF. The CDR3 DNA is TGTGCCAGCAGCTTAGCGTTGGAGGGGAGCCCCCAGCATTTT.

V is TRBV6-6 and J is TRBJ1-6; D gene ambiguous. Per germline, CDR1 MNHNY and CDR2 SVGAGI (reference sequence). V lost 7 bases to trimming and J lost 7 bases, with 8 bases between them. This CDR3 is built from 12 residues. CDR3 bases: TGTGCCAGCACCTCTGGGAATTCACCCCTCCACTTT. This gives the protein CASTSGNSPLHF.

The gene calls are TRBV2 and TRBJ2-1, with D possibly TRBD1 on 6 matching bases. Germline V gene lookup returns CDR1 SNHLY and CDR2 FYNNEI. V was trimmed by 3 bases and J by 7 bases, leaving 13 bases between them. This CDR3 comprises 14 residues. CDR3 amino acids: CASSDVGAFNEQFF. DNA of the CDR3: TGTGCCAGCAGTGATGTGGGGGCGTTTAATGAGCAGTTCTTC.

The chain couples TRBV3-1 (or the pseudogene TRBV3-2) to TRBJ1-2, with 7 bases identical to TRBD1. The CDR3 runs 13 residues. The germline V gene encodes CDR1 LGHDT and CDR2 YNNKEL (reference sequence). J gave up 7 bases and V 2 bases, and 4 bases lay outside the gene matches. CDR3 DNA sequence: TGTGCCAGCAGCCAACAACAGGGGAGTGGCTACACCTTC. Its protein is CASSQQQGSGYTF.

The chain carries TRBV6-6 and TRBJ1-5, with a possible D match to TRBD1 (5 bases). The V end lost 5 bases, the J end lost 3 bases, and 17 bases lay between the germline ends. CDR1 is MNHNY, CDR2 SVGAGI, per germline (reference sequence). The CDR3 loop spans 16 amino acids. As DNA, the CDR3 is TGTGCCAGCAGTCGACAGCCGGGACTGACCAATCAGCCCCAGCATTTT. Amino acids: CASSRQPGLTNQPQHF.

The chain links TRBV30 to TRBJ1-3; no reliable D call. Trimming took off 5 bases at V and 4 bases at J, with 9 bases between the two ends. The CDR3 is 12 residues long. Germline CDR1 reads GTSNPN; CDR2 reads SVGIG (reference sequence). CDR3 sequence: CAWGRPGNTIYF. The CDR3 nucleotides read TGTGCCTGGGGTAGACCGGGAAACACCATATATTTT.

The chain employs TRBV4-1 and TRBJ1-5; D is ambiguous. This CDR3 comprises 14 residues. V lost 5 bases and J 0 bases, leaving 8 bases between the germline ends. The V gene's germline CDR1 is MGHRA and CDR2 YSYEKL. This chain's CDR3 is CASSFGFSNQPQHF. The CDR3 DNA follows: TGCGCCAGCAGCTTCGGATTTAGCAATCAGCCCCAGCATTTT.

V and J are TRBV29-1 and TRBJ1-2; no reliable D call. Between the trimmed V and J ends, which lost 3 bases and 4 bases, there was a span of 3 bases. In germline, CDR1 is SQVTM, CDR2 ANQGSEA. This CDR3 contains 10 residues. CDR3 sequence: CSVDSYGYTF. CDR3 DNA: TGCAGCGTTGATAGCTATGGCTACACCTTC.

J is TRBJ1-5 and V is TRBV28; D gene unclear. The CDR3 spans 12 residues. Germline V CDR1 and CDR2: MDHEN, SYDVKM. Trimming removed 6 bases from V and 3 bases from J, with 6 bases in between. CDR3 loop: CASRQTNQPQHF. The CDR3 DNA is TGTGCCAGCAGACAGACCAATCAGCCCCAGCATTTT.

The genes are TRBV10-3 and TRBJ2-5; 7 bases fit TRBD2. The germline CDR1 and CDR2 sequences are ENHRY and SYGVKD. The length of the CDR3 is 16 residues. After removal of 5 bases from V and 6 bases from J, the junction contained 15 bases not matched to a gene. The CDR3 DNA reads TGTGCCATCAGTCAAGGGGTTACTGGACTAGTAAAGACCCAGTACTTC. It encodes CAISQGVTGLVKTQYF.

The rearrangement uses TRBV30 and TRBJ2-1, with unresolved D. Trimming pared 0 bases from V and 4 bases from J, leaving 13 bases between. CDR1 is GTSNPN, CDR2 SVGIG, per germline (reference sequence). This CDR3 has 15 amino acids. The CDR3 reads CAWSVLTTVYNEQFF. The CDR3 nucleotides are TGTGCCTGGAGTGTACTGACAACCGTATACAATGAGCAGTTCTTC. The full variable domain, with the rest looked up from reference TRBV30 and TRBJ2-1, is SQTIHQWPATLVQPVGSPLSLECTVEGTSNPNLYWYRQAAGRGLQLLFYSVGIGQISSEVPQNLSASRPQDRQFILSSKKLLLSDSGFYLCAWSVLTTVYNEQFFGPGTRLTVL.

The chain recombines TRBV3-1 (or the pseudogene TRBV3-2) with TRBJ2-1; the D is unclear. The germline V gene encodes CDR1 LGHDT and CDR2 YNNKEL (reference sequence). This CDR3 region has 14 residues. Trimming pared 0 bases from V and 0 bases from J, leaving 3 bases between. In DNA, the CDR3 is TGTGCCAGCAGCCAAGACAGCTCCTACAATGAGCAGTTCTTC. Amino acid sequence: CASSQDSSYNEQFF.

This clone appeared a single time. The CDR3 DNA follows: TGCGCCAGCAGCTTGGAGGGGGCGGACGGGCAAGAGACCCAGTACTTC. It yields the protein CASSLEGADGQETQYF. The V gene is TRBV5-1, the J gene TRBJ2-5, with 7 nucleotides matching TRBD1. The CDR3 loop spans 16 amino acids. Trimming cost V 0 bases and J 2 bases; bases outside gene matches: 7. The germline V gene encodes CDR1 SGHRS and CDR2 YFSETQ.

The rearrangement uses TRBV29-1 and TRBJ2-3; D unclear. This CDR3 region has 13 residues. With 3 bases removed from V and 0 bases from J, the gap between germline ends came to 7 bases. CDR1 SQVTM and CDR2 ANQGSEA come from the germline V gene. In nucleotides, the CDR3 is TGCAGCGTTGATACAGCTAGCACAGATACGCAGTATTTT. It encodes CSVDTASTDTQYF.

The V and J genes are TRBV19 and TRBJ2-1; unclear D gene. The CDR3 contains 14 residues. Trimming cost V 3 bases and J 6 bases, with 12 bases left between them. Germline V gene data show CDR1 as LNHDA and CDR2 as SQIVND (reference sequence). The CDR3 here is CASSISAESNEQFF. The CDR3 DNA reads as TGTGCCAGTAGTATCTCGGCGGAGAGCAATGAGCAGTTCTTC.

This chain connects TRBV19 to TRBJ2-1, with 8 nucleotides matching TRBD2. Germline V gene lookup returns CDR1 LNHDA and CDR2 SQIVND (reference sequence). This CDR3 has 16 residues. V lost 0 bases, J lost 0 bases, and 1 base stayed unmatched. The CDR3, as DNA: TGTGCCAGTAGTATAGATGGGACTAGCTCCTACAATGAGCAGTTCTTC. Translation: CASSIDGTSSYNEQFF.

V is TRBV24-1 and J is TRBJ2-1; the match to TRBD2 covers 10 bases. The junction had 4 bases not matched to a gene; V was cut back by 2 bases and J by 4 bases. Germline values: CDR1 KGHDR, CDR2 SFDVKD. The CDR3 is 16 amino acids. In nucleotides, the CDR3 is TGTGCCACCAGTGATTCTATACTAGCGGGGTACAATGAGCAGTTCTTC. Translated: CATSDSILAGYNEQFF.

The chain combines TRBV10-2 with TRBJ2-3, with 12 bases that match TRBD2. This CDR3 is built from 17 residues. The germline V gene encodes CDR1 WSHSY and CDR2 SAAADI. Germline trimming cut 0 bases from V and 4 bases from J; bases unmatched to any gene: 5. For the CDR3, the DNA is TGCGCCAGCAGTGAGTCTACTAGCGGGAGGTTCGCAGATACGCAGTATTTT. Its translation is CASSESTSGRFADTQYF.

The CDR3 loop is CASLSGLPLSTDTQYF. CDR3 bases: TGCGCCAGCTTAAGCGGGCTCCCCCTTAGCACAGATACGCAGTATTTT. The chain carries TRBV23-1 and TRBJ2-3; D is perhaps TRBD2 (6 bases). TRBV23-1 is identified as an open reading frame with a role that is uncertain. The CDR3 has 16 amino acids. V dropped 8 bases and J dropped 0 bases, with 18 bases sitting between them.

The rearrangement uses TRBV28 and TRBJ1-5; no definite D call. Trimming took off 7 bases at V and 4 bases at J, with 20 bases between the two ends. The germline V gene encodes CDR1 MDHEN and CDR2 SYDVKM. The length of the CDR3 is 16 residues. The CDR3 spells CASTKTGRGSNQPQHF. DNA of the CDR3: TGTGCCAGCACCAAAACCGGGAGAGGTTCTAATCAGCCCCAGCATTTT.